The present entry profiles one TCR beta chain with its context. Its antigen is still unknown. TCRdb's table, derived via immunoSEQ multiplex PCR, lists solely in-frame clones and lacks some. The sample consists of approximately 20,000 clones, over 65% of them appearing once. ViraFEST assay sequencing came after antigen-specific CD4+ T cells were expanded with viral peptide pools. Investigators separated out CD4+ T cells once 9 to 11 days of culture had passed. All vaccine recipients tested negative for nucleocapsid antibodies and had never contracted SARS-CoV-2 infection. The authors exchanged half the medium for IL-2 medium on days 3 and 7. V lost 1 base and J 8 bases, leaving 11 bases between the germline ends. CDR3 size: 14 residues. Germline V lookup: CDR1 LGHNA, CDR2 YNFKEQ. These data originate in a study of vaccination effects on CD4 cells after COVID-19. The wider study: The participants, recipients of two vaccine doses, got either BNT162b2 or mRNA-1273. Regarding the study as a whole: There was only 1 of 255 vaccine-induced clones in healthy vaccinees that cross-reacted with common cold coronaviruses.

Sequenced here: CD4+ T cells from PBMCs cultured with HCoV-NL63 spike peptides, sampled before COVID-19 vaccination. The TCR comes from a human donor who received a COVID-19 vaccine. This rearrangement joins TRBV4-2 to TRBJ1-4; D is ambiguous. The CDR3 sequence is CASSQAPQTEKLFF. The CDR3 coding sequence is TGTGCCAGCAGCCAAGCCCCCCAAACGGAAAAACTGTTTTTT.